The rows below give T cell receptor beta chains drawn from one sample of a study of breast tumors, draining lymph nodes, adjacent tissues. From the multiplex PCR reads, TCRdb called clonotypes with MiXCR, one entry per CDR3 protein. The table shows 190,000 or so distinct CDR3 sequences, with roughly 29% occurring only once. Sequenced sample: axillary lymph node tissue. Receptors originate from a female donor with breast cancer. Some clones in this sample may be carry-over from other donors' samples. CDR3s include the opening cysteine and the closing phenylalanine or tryptophan. D genes are given only for firm matches. Part of the rows lack a size; the others show once, few, many or a class for expanded clones.

V gene	D gene	clone size	J gene	CDR3 protein	CDR3 DNA
TRBV18	.	.	TRBJ2-7	CVSSRLSGSCEQYF	TGTGTCAGCTCGCGACTTTCTGGGTCCTGCGAGCAGTACTTC
TRBV9	.	.	TRBJ1-3	CASSAGAPDYGYTIYF	TGTGCCAGCAGCGCCGGGGCTCCAGACTATGGCTACACCATATATTTT
TRBV7-6	.	many	TRBJ1-2	CASSLNQAPSSGYTF	TGTGCCAGCAGCTTAAATCAGGCCCCTAGCAGTGGCTACACCTTC
TRBV30	TRBD2	many	TRBJ2-1	CAWSVGDYSYNEQFF	TGTGCCTGGAGTGTGGGGGACTATTCCTACAATGAGCAGTTCTTC
TRBV5-1	.	.	TRBJ2-3	CASSPGAGSYNEQYF	TGCGCCAGCAGCCCAGGGGCTGGGAGCTACAATGAGCAGTATTTT
TRBV12-3/TRBV12-4	.	many	TRBJ2-3	CACRGVTDTQYF	TGTGCCTGCCGAGGGGTTACAGATACGCAGTATTTT
TRBV10-2	.	many	TRBJ1-5	CASSEPGFGQPQHF	TGCGCCAGCAGTGAGCCAGGGTTCGGTCAGCCCCAGCATTTT
TRBV30	.	many	TRBJ1-2	CAWSSPGLANYGYTF	TGTGCCTGGAGCTCCCCGGGACTAGCTAACTATGGCTACACCTTC
TRBV7-2	TRBD2	.	TRBJ2-5	CASSPLPSGIQETQYF	TGTGCCAGCAGCCCACTCCCTAGCGGCATCCAAGAGACCCAGTACTTC
TRBV11-2	TRBD1	many	TRBJ2-7	CASSARGRDSYEQYF	TGTGCCAGCAGCGCCAGGGGGCGCGACTCCTACGAGCAGTACTTC
TRBV3-1	.	many	TRBJ2-2	CASRWTVNTGELFF	TGTGCCAGCAGATGGACAGTAAACACCGGGGAGCTGTTTTTT
TRBV18	.	many	TRBJ1-6	CASSPIRDSPLHF	TGTGCCAGCTCACCAATCAGGGATTCACCCCTCCACTTT
TRBV5-1	TRBD1	many	TRBJ2-2	CASSRDSANTGELFF	TGCGCCAGCAGCCGGGACAGCGCTAACACCGGGGAGCTGTTTTTT
TRBV5-4	.	many	TRBJ2-5	CASSLVGGETQYF	TGTGCCAGCAGCTTAGTTGGGGGAGAGACCCAGTACTTC
TRBV7-3	.	many	TRBJ2-1	CASSSRLVSYNEQFF	TGTGCCAGCAGCTCCCGACTCGTCTCCTACAATGAGCAGTTCTTC
TRBV7-9	.	few	TRBJ1-3	CASSPPPQRVDGNPIYF	TGTGCCAGCAGCCCCCCACCACAGAGGGTGGACGGAAACCCCATATATTTT